Sequencing of this T cell receptor (beta chain) was carried out in a study of regulatory T cells in long-lasting Graves disease. Combining iRepertoire HTBI primers with Arm-PCR of CDR3 regions, the authors built TCR beta libraries. TCRdb fed the multiplex PCR reads into MiXCR, producing one record per CDR3 protein. This repertoire shows around 240,000 distinct CDR3 sequences, around a sixth found once; its top ten account for less than 15%. This CDR3 has 11 amino acids. V dropped 5 bases and J dropped 4 bases, with 5 bases sitting between them. Germline loops: CDR1 SEHNR, CDR2 FQNEAQ (reference sequence). As for time point: newly diagnosed GD, antithyroid drugs for less than 3 months. From PBMCs, RNA was extracted and then used to make the TCR library. Into tubes containing EDTA, 8 to 9 milliliters of peripheral blood were drawn. This clonotype has at least ten counts. This sample was also put to use in a study of T cells in Graves' hyperthyroidism and ophthalmopathy.

Sequencing used peripheral blood mononuclear cells (PBMCs), obtained at new diagnosis, from a patient treated with antithyroid drugs. The origin of this receptor is a woman in her 30s with Graves disease. The J gene is TRBJ2-5, the V gene TRBV7-9; no firm D call. This CDR3 reads CASSQVETQYF. CDR3 DNA: TGTGCCAGCAGCCAAGTAGAGACCCAGTACTTC.